Each of the 26 T cell receptor beta chains below was sequenced from the same sample in a study of yellow fever vaccine responses in identical twins. TCRdb fed the RT-PCR reads into MiXCR, producing one record per CDR3 protein. The sample comprises 25,000 or so distinct CDR3 sequences, over 70% of which are singletons, and about 4.8% rests with the top ten. The sequencing here drew on T cells from blood (PBMCs), unsorted or a sorted subset (not recorded which), taken before or after yellow fever vaccination (not recorded which). The receptors originated from a woman aged 18-30 years who received the yellow fever vaccine.

CDR3 in DNA: TGTGCCAGCAGTTACGGTCGGAATGAGCAGTTCTTC. It translates to CASSYGRNEQFF. The chain is built from TRBV6-2 or TRBV6-3 and TRBJ2-1; D gene uncertain. Germline V lookup: CDR1 MNHEY, CDR2 SVGEGT. The V end was cut by 2 bases, the J end by 7 bases, with 6 bases between. The CDR3 loop spans 12 amino acids.

The chain employs TRBV11-3 and TRBJ2-6; 7 nucleotides match TRBD2. The J segment lost 0 bases and the V segment lost 3 bases, leaving 8 bases of the junction unmatched. The CDR3 sequence is 18 residues long. Germline CDR1 reads SGHNT; CDR2 reads YENEEA. CDR3 DNA: TGTGCCAGCAGCTTCCTGACTAGCAGGCTCTCTGGGGCCAACGTCCTGACTTTC. This codes for CASSFLTSRLSGANVLTF.

The J gene is TRBJ1-1, the V gene TRBV11-1; 8 bases are a match to TRBD1. This CDR3 is 15 amino acids long. The J segment lost 1 base and the V segment lost 5 bases, leaving 6 bases of the junction unmatched. Germline lookup yields CDR1 SGHAT and CDR2 FQDESV (reference sequence). CDR3 protein: CASSGPDRANTEAFF. CDR3 nucleotide sequence: TGTGCCAGCAGCGGGCCGGACAGGGCGAACACTGAAGCTTTCTTT.

A single count supports this clonotype. Written as DNA, the CDR3 is TGTGCCATCAGCACAGGTGCGCCCGGGGAGCTGTTTTTT. Translating gives CAISTGAPGELFF. The chain couples TRBV10-3 to TRBJ2-2, with D possibly TRBD1 on 5 matching bases. V was cut by 6 bases and J by 6 bases, with 11 bases left in between. The CDR3 is 13 residues long. Germline V gives CDR1 ENHRY, CDR2 SYGVKD.

The chain couples TRBV20-1 to TRBJ1-1; 7 bases are shared with TRBD1. Trimming took 6 bases from V and 3 from J; bases not matched to a gene: 10. The CDR3 covers 14 residues. Germline V CDR1 and CDR2: DFQATT, SNEGSKA (reference sequence). Written as DNA, the CDR3 is TGCAGTGCAGAACAGGGGACCTTCTACACTGAAGCTTTCTTT. It encodes CSAEQGTFYTEAFF.

V is TRBV4-1 and J is TRBJ2-3, with 10 bases lining up with TRBD2. From germline, CDR1 is MGHRA and CDR2 YSYEKL. CDR3 length: 16 amino acids. V was pared by 1 base and J by 6 bases, with 7 bases of the junction left unmatched. The CDR3 protein is CASSQGASGRSDTQYF. The CDR3 coding sequence is TGCGCCAGCAGCCAAGGAGCTAGCGGGAGATCTGATACGCAGTATTTT.

The J gene is TRBJ2-7, the V gene TRBV15; 11 positions match TRBD2. The germline V gene encodes CDR1 LNHNV and CDR2 YYDKDF (reference sequence). This CDR3 has 17 residues. Trimming removed 1 base from V and 4 bases from J; junction bases left unmatched: 9. The CDR3 loop is CATSRGETSGVTYEQYF. As DNA, the CDR3 is TGTGCCACCAGCAGAGGGGAGACTAGCGGGGTCACGTACGAGCAGTACTTC. Variable domain in full (rest from reference TRBV15 and TRBJ2-7): DAMVIQNPRYQVTQFGKPVTLSCSQTLNHNVMYWYQQKSSQAPKLLFHYYDKDFNNEADTPDNFQSRRPNTSFCFLDIRSPGLGDTAMYLCATSRGETSGVTYEQYFGPGTRLTVT.

The rearrangement links TRBV2 to TRBJ2-1; D unresolved. Germline CDR1 is SNHLY and CDR2 is FYNNEI. Trimming took 2 bases from V and 11 from J, leaving 10 bases between them. The CDR3 runs to 12 residues. The CDR3 nucleotides read TGTGCCAGCAGTGAAATGGCGAAAAAGCAGTTCTTC. This encodes CASSEMAKKQFF.

The rearrangement links TRBV7-9 to TRBJ2-1, with D perhaps matching TRBD1 (5 bases). This CDR3 spans 13 amino acids. The V gene's germline CDR1 is SEHNR and CDR2 FQNEAQ (reference sequence). The V gene lost 6 bases and the J gene lost 4 bases, with 10 bases spanning the gap. The CDR3 reads CASSAGLYNEQFF. The DNA of the CDR3 is TGTGCCAGCAGTGCAGGGCTGTACAATGAGCAGTTCTTC.

The chain couples TRBV3-1 to TRBJ2-2, with 7 nucleotides matching TRBD1. The germline gives CDR1 LGHDT, CDR2 YNNKEL (reference sequence). J lost 4 bases, V lost 0 bases, and 2 bases had no gene match. This CDR3 is 15 amino acids long. The DNA of the CDR3 is TGTGCCAGCAGCCAAGAGGGGACAGTCACCGGGGAGCTGTTTTTT. Translating gives CASSQEGTVTGELFF.

DNA for the CDR3: TGTGCCAGCAGCTCAGTCTCGCGGGAGCCCGGTGAGCAGTTCTTC. This encodes CASSSVSREPGEQFF. The V gene is TRBV11-1, the J gene TRBJ2-1; TRBD2 agrees at 7 bases. The ends lost 4 bases at V and 9 bases at J; junction bases unmatched: 12. In germline, CDR1 is SGHAT, CDR2 FQDESV (reference sequence). The CDR3 covers 15 residues.

V and J are TRBV10-3 and TRBJ2-1, with TRBD2 matching over 7 bases. The CDR3 spans 16 residues. Per the germline V gene, CDR1 is ENHRY and CDR2 is SYGVKD. With 8 bases clipped from V and 4 bases from J, the junction kept 14 bases outside the gene matches. The CDR3: CAIEGASGGSYNEQFF. DNA of the CDR3: TGTGCCATCGAGGGAGCTAGCGGAGGGAGTTACAATGAGCAGTTCTTC.

This rearrangement joins TRBV4-1 to TRBJ2-2; D possibly uses TRBD1 or TRBD2 (5 bases each). Per the germline V gene, CDR1 is MGHRA and CDR2 is YSYEKL. V was pared by 5 bases and J by 2 bases, with 9 bases between. This CDR3 contains 14 residues. CDR3 sequence: CASSRDANTGELFF. The DNA for the CDR3 is TGCGCCAGCAGCAGGGACGCAAACACCGGGGAGCTGTTTTTT.

The genes are TRBV21-1 and TRBJ2-1; the table assigns TRBD1, which was not confirmed against the DNA. TRBV21-1 has pseudogene status. The CDR3 runs 17 residues. As DNA, the CDR3 is TGTGCCAGCAGCATGCGTGGGGGGTCCGGCTCCTACAATGAGCAGTTCTTC. Protein sequence: CASSMRGGSGSYNEQFF.

This clonotype appeared a few times. The rearrangement uses TRBV18 and TRBJ2-1; possibly TRBD2 for D (6 bases). Germline V gene sequence: CDR1 KGHSH, CDR2 LQKENI. V lost 1 base, J lost 0 bases, and 10 bases lay in between. The CDR3 is made up of 16 amino acids. DNA of the CDR3: TGTGCCAGCTCACCACGCGCTAGCGACTCCTACAATGAGCAGTTCTTC. Amino acids: CASSPRASDSYNEQFF.

The V call is TRBV3-1, the J call TRBJ2-5; D is ambiguous. CDR1 and CDR2 (germline): LGHDT, YNNKEL (reference sequence). Deletions cut 2 bases from V and 5 bases from J, with 15 bases between. The CDR3 runs 15 residues. Here the CDR3 DNA reads TGTGCCAGCAGCCAATCTTTGGGGTCCGGGGAGACCCAGTACTTC. Its protein is CASSQSLGSGETQYF.

The rearrangement links TRBV18 to TRBJ1-1; possibly TRBD1 for D (6 bases). V gave up 2 bases and J gave up 5 bases, with 6 bases separating them. The CDR3 has 12 residues. Germline CDR1 and CDR2: KGHSH and LQKENI. The DNA for the CDR3 is TGTGCCAGCTCACCAACAGGGACTGAAGCTTTCTTT. It encodes CASSPTGTEAFF.

This clonotype came up once. V is TRBV24-1 and J is TRBJ2-3; TRBD1 might be the D (6 bases). The CDR3 sequence is 15 residues long. Germline CDR1 is KGHDR and CDR2 is SFDVKD. V dropped 3 bases and J dropped 3 bases, with 12 bases sitting between them. CDR3 region: CATSDTAQGTDTQYF. The CDR3 nucleotides read TGTGCCACCAGTGATACCGCACAGGGAACAGATACGCAGTATTTT.

The CDR3 region is CSASPGPYGDTIYF. CDR3 in DNA: TGCAGCGCCAGCCCGGGACCTTACGGGGACACCATATATTTT. The chain has TRBV29-1 and TRBJ1-3, with TRBD1 as a possible D gene (5 bases). Trimming stripped 7 bases from V and 8 bases from J, with 21 bases between. CDR1 is SQVTM, CDR2 ANQGSEA, per germline. The CDR3 runs to 14 residues.

This clonotype was detected a few times. The V call is TRBV21-1, the J call TRBJ1-6. TRBV21-1 is annotated as a pseudogene. The CDR3 has 13 residues. This CDR3 is CASSKVGASPLHF. The CDR3 region has the DNA TGTGCCAGCAGCAAAGTAGGAGCTTCACCCCTCCACTTT.

The J gene is TRBJ1-4, the V gene TRBV3-1; maybe TRBD1 (5 bases). The germline V gene has CDR1 LGHDT and CDR2 YNNKEL (reference sequence). The V end lost 4 bases, the J end lost 3 bases, and 12 bases lay between the germline ends. CDR3 size: 15 residues. The CDR3 sequence is CASSPALGANEKLFF. The CDR3 bases are TGTGCCAGCAGCCCCGCTCTGGGGGCTAATGAAAAACTGTTTTTT.

The genes are TRBV29-1 and TRBJ2-1, with D perhaps matching TRBD2 (5 bases). The CDR3 runs to 12 residues. Trimming took off 4 bases at V and 8 bases at J, with 12 bases between the two ends. Germline loops: CDR1 SQVTM, CDR2 ANQGSEA. The CDR3 spells CSVAHLEDEQFF. DNA for the CDR3: TGCAGCGTTGCCCACTTGGAGGATGAGCAGTTCTTC.

This chain links TRBV28 with TRBJ2-1, with a possible D match to TRBD1 (5 bases). Trimming stripped 4 bases from V and 2 bases from J, with 12 bases between. This CDR3 is built from 15 residues. The germline CDR1 and CDR2 sequences are MDHEN and SYDVKM. The CDR3 DNA reads as TGTGCCAGCAGTTCAAAAGACAGAGCCTACAATGAGCAGTTCTTC. This gives the protein CASSSKDRAYNEQFF.

The chain joins TRBV24-1 to TRBJ2-5, with 8 bases lining up with TRBD2. The CDR3 loop spans 14 amino acids. With 3 bases clipped from V and 1 base from J, the junction kept 0 bases outside the gene matches. Germline values: CDR1 KGHDR, CDR2 SFDVKD. CDR3 protein: CATSDTSGQETQYF. The CDR3 DNA reads TGTGCCACCAGTGATACTAGCGGCCAAGAGACCCAGTACTTC.

V is TRBV5-5 and J is TRBJ2-3, with 7 nucleotides matching TRBD1. The CDR3 extends over 15 amino acids. With 1 base clipped from V and 3 bases from J, the junction kept 5 bases outside the gene matches. CDR1 is SGHKS, CDR2 YYEKEE, per germline (reference sequence). The chain's CDR3 is CASSLTGELTDTQYF. Here the CDR3 DNA reads TGTGCCAGCAGCTTGACAGGGGAATTGACAGATACGCAGTATTTT.

The chain employs TRBV6-1 and TRBJ2-3; 14 bases match TRBD2. The CDR3 is made up of 16 amino acids. The V gene end was trimmed by 7 bases and the J gene end by 0 bases; junction bases not matched to a gene: 3. From germline, CDR1 is MNHNS and CDR2 SASEGT. This CDR3 reads CASKGTSGGSTDTQYF. Here the CDR3 DNA reads TGTGCCAGCAAAGGGACTAGCGGGGGAAGCACAGATACGCAGTATTTT.